This is a list of T cell receptor beta chains from one sample in a study of technical replicates of blood from a few donors. TCRdb keeps only in-frame clones here, not all; method: immunoSEQ multiplex PCR. This sample has around 72,000 clones; roughly 89% occur once, and the top ten carry under 0.4%. The sequenced material came from T cells isolated from PBMCs. These receptors originate from a human donor in good health. Some clones in this sample may be carry-over from other donors' samples. Both conserved end residues are part of each CDR3. A D gene is named only where the DNA matches it firmly. Clone size is stated in some rows and not others, as once, few, many or a class when expanded.

J gene	V gene	D gene	clone size	CDR3 DNA	CDR3 protein
TRBJ2-5	TRBV5-1	TRBD2	-	TGCGCCAGCAGCTCGTCCCGCGGGGGGGCCAGGGAGACCCAGTACTTC	CASSSSRGGARETQYF
TRBJ1-3	TRBV19	-	-	TGTGCCAGTAGTATAAACTTCTTCCTCTCTGGAAACACCATATATTTT	CASSINFFLSGNTIYF
TRBJ1-1	TRBV5-1	-	once	TGCGCCAGCAGCCCCACCGGTTACACTGAAGCTTTCTTT	CASSPTGYTEAFF
TRBJ2-5	TRBV5-1	TRBD2	-	TGCGCCAGCAGCTTGGTTAGCGGGGGACCCCTCGGAGAGACCCAGTACTTC	CASSLVSGGPLGETQYF
TRBJ2-5	TRBV2	TRBD1	-	TGTGCCAGCATCGCCCTTGTTGGAGGCGGCAGGGGGGAGACCCAGTACTTC	CASIALVGGGRGETQYF
TRBJ2-2	TRBV19	-	-	TGTGCCAGTAGTGGCCGCTCAGGGTTTGAGGTAGCCGGGGAGCTGTTTTTT	CASSGRSGFEVAGELFF
TRBJ2-7	TRBV5-1	-	-	TGCGCCAGCAGCCCGGAGGGGCAGGGGGCCTACGAGCAGTACTTC	CASSPEGQGAYEQYF
TRBJ2-3	TRBV29-1	TRBD1	-	TGCAGCGTCGACAGGGGGTTAACAGATACGCAGTATTTT	CSVDRGLTDTQYF
TRBJ1-2	TRBV19	-	-	TGTGCCAGTAGTATCCCGACAGCTTATTTTGGCTACACCTTC	CASSIPTAYFGYTF
TRBJ1-4	TRBV27	TRBD1	-	TGTGCCAGCCAGAGGACAGGCTTCTCGACTAATGAAAAACTGTTTTTT	CASQRTGFSTNEKLFF
TRBJ2-7	TRBV9	-	-	TGTGCCAGCAGCGTAGGGCCAACCTACGAGCAGTACTTC	CASSVGPTYEQYF
TRBJ2-3	TRBV2	-	-	TGTGCCAGCGACGAAGGAGTTAGCAGCTACACAGATACGCAGTATTTT	CASDEGVSSYTDTQYF
TRBJ2-1	TRBV11-3	-	-	TGTGCCAGCAGCTCCGGAGATGAGCAGTTCTTC	CASSSGDEQFF
TRBJ2-1	TRBV15	-	-	TGTGCCACCAGCGTGGGGGGACACAATGAGCAGTTCTTC	CATSVGGHNEQFF
TRBJ2-7	TRBV5-6	-	-	TGTGCCAGCAGCCTAGGGGGCGGGGTTGAGCAGTACTTC	CASSLGGGVEQYF
TRBJ2-2	TRBV7-7	-	-	TGTGCCAGCAGCCCCTCGAACACCGGGGAGCTGTTTTTT	CASSPSNTGELFF
TRBJ1-1	TRBV5-1	-	few	TGCGCCAGCAGCTTGGTCCAGGAGGTGGGCACTGAAGCTTTCTTT	CASSLVQEVGTEAFF
TRBJ2-3	TRBV2	-	-	TGTGCCAGCAGTGTAGCTAGAGTCACAGATACGCAGTATTTT	CASSVARVTDTQYF
TRBJ1-2	TRBV6-5	TRBD1	-	TGTGCCAGCAGCTCAGGGGGAACTCAGTCTCGCGGCTACACCTTC	CASSSGGTQSRGYTF
TRBJ2-5	TRBV27	TRBD2	-	TGTGCCAGCAGTTTCCTCCCGTCGGGGGGGAAAGAGACCCAGTACTTC	CASSFLPSGGKETQYF
TRBJ1-1	TRBV6-5	-	-	TGTGCCAGCAGTTACTCACAGGGCATGAACACTGAAGCTTTCTTT	CASSYSQGMNTEAFF
TRBJ2-3	TRBV6-5	-	-	TGTGCCAGCAGGCGGGACGGCACAGATACGCAGTATTTT	CASRRDGTDTQYF
TRBJ1-1	TRBV15	-	few	TGTGCCACCAGCAGACCTAGGGAGGATGTGGACAACACTGAAGCTTTCTTT	CATSRPREDVDNTEAFF
TRBJ2-2	TRBV5-1	-	-	TGCGCCAGCAGATCTAGATTTGGCGGGGAGCTGTTTTTT	CASRSRFGGELFF
TRBJ2-7	TRBV2	-	-	TGTGCCAGCAGCCCAACGAGGGTTCGAAGCTCCTACGAGCAGTACTTC	CASSPTRVRSSYEQYF
TRBJ2-4	TRBV7-9	-	-	TGTGCCAGCAGCTTAGATGGAGCATTTAACATTCAGTACTTC	CASSLDGAFNIQYF
TRBJ1-2	TRBV5-1	TRBD1	-	TGCGCCAGCAGCTTGGGGGGACAGCTTAACTATGGCTACACCTTC	CASSLGGQLNYGYTF
TRBJ1-6	TRBV4-1	-	-	TGCGCCAGCAGCCAAGATTACCGAAGACAGAGCTCCTATAATTCACCCCTCCACTTT	CASSQDYRRQSSYNSPLHF
TRBJ1-2	TRBV6-6	TRBD1	-	TGTGCCAGCAGAACGGGACAGTTCTCTAACTATGGCTACACCTTC	CASRTGQFSNYGYTF
TRBJ2-7	TRBV29-1	TRBD1	-	TGCAGCGTTGGGGGACAGGGGTGGGAGCAGTACTTC	CSVGGQGWEQYF
TRBJ2-1	TRBV12-5	-	-	TGTGCTAGTGCTTTATATGGCACTACGGAGCAGTTCTTC	CASALYGTTEQFF
TRBJ2-7	TRBV9	TRBD1	-	TGTGCCAGCAGCGTAGATGAACAGGGGGCGACGTACGAGCAGTACTTC	CASSVDEQGATYEQYF
TRBJ1-1	TRBV5-1	-	-	TGCGCCAGCAGCGACAGCTCGAGCACTGAAGCTTTCTTT	CASSDSSSTEAFF
TRBJ2-7	TRBV30	-	-	TGTGCCTGGAGCGGCGGTTGGCACCCTTCCTACGAGCAGTACTTC	CAWSGGWHPSYEQYF
TRBJ2-7	TRBV5-1	TRBD1	-	TGCGCCAGCAGCTTGGGGGGGACAGGGATGGGATACGAGCAGTACTTC	CASSLGGTGMGYEQYF
TRBJ2-6	TRBV27	-	-	TGTGCCAGCACTCTTGGGAGCTCTGGGGCCAACGTCCTGACTTTC	CASTLGSSGANVLTF
TRBJ2-5	TRBV11-3	TRBD2	-	TGTGCCAGCAGCTTAGGCCCTAGCGGGGGGGCCGGAGAGACCCAGTACTTC	CASSLGPSGGAGETQYF
TRBJ1-5	TRBV19	TRBD1	-	TGTGCCAGTAGTTCAGGGGGCCATCAGCCCCAGCATTTT	CASSSGGHQPQHF
TRBJ1-2	TRBV11-2	-	-	TGTGCCAGCAGCTCCGAGGGTCTCGGCTACACCTTC	CASSSEGLGYTF
TRBJ2-2	TRBV4-1	TRBD2	-	TGCGCCAGCAGCCGATTCCCCATAGCGGGAGGGCTCACCGGGGAGCTGTTTTTT	CASSRFPIAGGLTGELFF
TRBJ1-2	TRBV28	-	-	TGTGCCAGCAGTCAGGATTCCTATGGCTACACCTTC	CASSQDSYGYTF
TRBJ1-1	TRBV5-1	TRBD1	-	TGCGCCAGCAGCTGGGACAGGGGGATGAACGCTGAAGCTTTCTTT	CASSWDRGMNAEAFF
TRBJ2-3	TRBV7-9	-	-	TGTGCCAGCAGCTCCCTTGAGAGCACAGATACGCAGTATTTT	CASSSLESTDTQYF
TRBJ1-5	TRBV25-1	-	-	TGTGCCAGCAGCCTCCCGGGTAATCAGCCCCAGCATTTT	CASSLPGNQPQHF
TRBJ1-2	TRBV6-1	TRBD1	once	TGTGCCAGCAGTGAAGCTCCGGACAGGCCCTATGGCTACACCTTC	CASSEAPDRPYGYTF
TRBJ2-5	TRBV5-1	TRBD2	-	TGCGCCAGCAGCTTGGACGGGGGGATAGTGAGGCGAGAGACCCAGTACTTC	CASSLDGGIVRRETQYF